The 12 T cell receptor beta chains reported below all come from one sample, sequenced in a study of T cell responses to AZD1222 COVID-19 vaccine. TCRdb keeps only in-frame clones here, not all; method: immunoSEQ multiplex PCR. The table has some 100,000 clones, approximately 86% seen once. The input for sequencing was peripheral blood, taken on day 0 of MenACWY control vaccination. All receptors come from an adult in good health.

The rearrangement joins TRBV5-8 to TRBJ1-2, with D hard to call. Germline V gene data show CDR1 as SGHTS and CDR2 as YDEGEE. The CDR3 loop spans 11 amino acids. V shed 1 base and J shed 8 bases, with 6 bases lying between them. For the CDR3, the DNA is TGTGCCAGCAGCTTGTGGCAAGGCTACACCTTC. Translating gives CASSLWQGYTF.

A single count supports this clone. The chain recombines TRBV24-1 with TRBJ2-1, with TRBD2 matching 9 bases. Germline CDR1 reads KGHDR; CDR2 reads SFDVKD. After removal of 4 bases from V and 9 bases from J, the junction contained 6 bases not matched to a gene. CDR3 length: 14 residues. CDR3 region: CATSEAGGPREQFF. The CDR3 region has the DNA TGTGCCACCAGTGAGGCGGGGGGGCCTCGTGAGCAGTTCTTC.

The chain carries TRBV4-2 and TRBJ2-7; TRBD2 matches at 14 bases. Germline assignment: CDR1 LGHNA and CDR2 YNFKEQ. The CDR3 runs to 17 residues. Trimming cost V 5 bases and J 1 base; bases outside gene matches: 7. The CDR3 protein is CASSAGTSGSGSYEQYF. The DNA of the CDR3 is TGTGCCAGCAGCGCCGGGACTAGCGGGAGTGGGTCCTACGAGCAGTACTTC.

This chain uses TRBV7-3 with TRBJ2-1; weak D call: TRBD2 (6 bases). Looked up from germline, CDR1 is SGHTA and CDR2 is FQGTGA. The V gene lost 3 bases and the J gene lost 4 bases, with 13 bases spanning the gap. CDR3 size: 15 residues. Written as DNA, the CDR3 is TGTGCCAGCAGCTTGTCTGGGGGGATATACAATGAGCAGTTCTTC. Protein sequence: CASSLSGGIYNEQFF.

The chain is built from TRBV14 and TRBJ2-3; TRBD2 aligns across 8 bases. With V trimmed by 0 bases and J by 2 bases, 10 bases remained unmatched. The CDR3 totals 18 residues. Germline lookup yields CDR1 SGHDN and CDR2 FVKESK. The CDR3: CASSQDYVRREVTDTQYF. DNA of the CDR3: TGTGCCAGCAGCCAAGATTACGTTCGGCGGGAGGTCACAGATACGCAGTATTTT.

This chain links TRBV6-2 or TRBV6-3 with TRBJ2-2, with 8 bases lining up with TRBD1. Per germline, CDR1 MNHEY and CDR2 SVGEGT. Unmatched junction bases numbered 9, after V lost 5 bases and J lost 4 bases. The CDR3 extends over 16 amino acids. In DNA form, the CDR3 reads TGTGCCAGCAGTCATCAACAGGGGGAGATCACCGGGGAGCTGTTTTTT. Translation: CASSHQQGEITGELFF.

This sequence joins TRBV7-9 and TRBJ1-1; the D is unclear. This CDR3 region has 14 residues. Trimming left V 7 bases short and J 1 base short, with 13 bases between. The germline V gene encodes CDR1 SEHNR and CDR2 FQNEAQ (reference sequence). CDR3 in amino acids: CASNVEVRNTEAFF. DNA of the CDR3: TGTGCCAGCAATGTCGAGGTGCGGAACACTGAAGCTTTCTTT. The full variable domain, rest sourced from reference TRBV7-9 and TRBJ1-1, is DTGVSQNPRHKITKRGQNVTFRCDPISEHNRLYWYRQTLGQGPEFLTYFQNEAQLEKSRLLSDRFSAERPKGSFSTLEIQRTEQGDSAMYLCASNVEVRNTEAFFGQGTRLTVV.

V gene TRBV28 combines with J gene TRBJ2-7; TRBD2 is a possible D gene (6 bases). From germline, CDR1 is MDHEN and CDR2 SYDVKM. The CDR3 length is 14 residues. V lost 6 bases to trimming and J lost 4 bases, with 16 bases between them. The CDR3 nucleotides are TGTGCCAGCAGCAACCCGGGACTCCCGTACGAGCAGTACTTC. Translation: CASSNPGLPYEQYF.

V and J are TRBV6-5 and TRBJ2-3, with 14 bases that match TRBD2. This CDR3 has 15 residues. Germline lookup yields CDR1 MNHEY and CDR2 SVGAGI. With V trimmed by 8 bases and J by 6 bases, 7 bases remained unmatched. The CDR3 DNA follows: TGTGCCAGCCAAACCGGGACTAGCGGGAGTGATACGCAGTATTTT. Translating it yields CASQTGTSGSDTQYF.

The gene calls are TRBV28 and TRBJ1-2, with D unclear. Trimming shortened V by 6 bases and J by 5 bases, and 22 bases separated the two germline ends. Germline CDR1 reads MDHEN; CDR2 reads SYDVKM. This CDR3 spans 16 amino acids. The DNA of the CDR3 is TGTGCCAGCAGCTCCCCCCCCTCGACCGGAGAGTATGGCTACACCTTC. It encodes CASSSPPSTGEYGYTF.

The chain recombines TRBV6-6 with TRBJ1-6; D gene ambiguous. The germline gives CDR1 MNHNY, CDR2 SVGAGI (reference sequence). This CDR3 region has 13 residues. V lost 7 bases to trimming and J lost 7 bases, with 11 bases between them. The DNA of the CDR3 is TGTGCCAGCAAGAACCTGGAAAATTCACCCCTCCACTTT. Residues: CASKNLENSPLHF.

The rearrangement links TRBV9 to TRBJ1-4, with no clear D. The ends were cut back, 0 bases at V and 2 bases at J, with 11 bases in the middle. Looked up from germline, CDR1 is SGDLS and CDR2 is YYNGEE. The CDR3 loop spans 16 amino acids. The CDR3 region is CASSVGGGLTNEKLFF. The CDR3 nucleotides read TGTGCCAGCAGCGTAGGGGGAGGGCTGACTAATGAAAAACTGTTTTTT.